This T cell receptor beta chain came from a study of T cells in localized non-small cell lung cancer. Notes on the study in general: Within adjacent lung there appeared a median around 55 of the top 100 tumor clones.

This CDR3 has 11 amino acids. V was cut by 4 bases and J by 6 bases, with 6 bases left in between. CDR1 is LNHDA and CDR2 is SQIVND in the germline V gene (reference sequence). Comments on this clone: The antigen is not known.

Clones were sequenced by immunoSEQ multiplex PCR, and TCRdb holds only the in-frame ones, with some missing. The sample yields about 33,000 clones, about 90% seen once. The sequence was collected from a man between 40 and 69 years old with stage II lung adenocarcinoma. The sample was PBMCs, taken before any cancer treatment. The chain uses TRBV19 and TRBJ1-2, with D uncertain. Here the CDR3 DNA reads TGTGCCAGTAGTACCTTTAATGGCTACACCTTC. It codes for CASSTFNGYTF. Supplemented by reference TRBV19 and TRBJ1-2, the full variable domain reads DGGITQSPKYLFRKEGQNVTLSCEQNLNHDAMYWYRQDPGQGLRLIYYSQIVNDFQKGDIAEGYSVSREKKESFPLTVTSAQKNPTAFYLCASSTFNGYTFGSGTRLTVV.